This T cell receptor (beta chain) was documented in a study of shared clonotypes between healthy human individuals. Healthy adults negative for HIV, lacking recent acute infections or vaccinations, served as donors. Assay execution took place at the deep level. Sequencing was performed on unsorted PBMC DNA using ten immunoSEQ deep assay plates. The method was immunoSEQ multiplex PCR; TCRdb's version includes in-frame clones alone and lacks a portion of them. In the table there are about half a million clones, roughly 80% of which are singletons. CDR1 MNHEY and CDR2 SVGAGI come from the germline V gene. CDR3 length: 12 residues.

The clonotype was recovered from a woman between 40 and 55 years old in good health. Some clones in this sample may be carry-over from other donors' samples. Sample: PBMCs. This rearrangement joins TRBV6-5 to TRBJ2-7; no firm D call. For the CDR3, the DNA is TGTGGCGGCCAGCCGACCGCCTACGAGCAGTACTTC. Its translation: CGGQPTAYEQYF.